This T cell receptor beta chain was sequenced during a study of Ad26.COV2.S vaccination and SARS-CoV-2 variants. Study findings and constraints: Responses of T cells in total may have been underestimated by the TCR breadth and depth analyses. It was vaccine recipients, not placebo recipients, who had the higher spike-specific TCR breadth. Substantial post-vaccination breadth of spike-specific CD8+ and CD4+ T cell responses was reported.

Treatment here: roughly 20 received Ad26.COV2.S at low or high dose, single or two shots; about 5 received placebo; per-sample allocation not given. Sampling happened 63 days after the first vaccine or placebo injection. The donor was a Boston adult aged 18-55 years. Assay: immunoSEQ multiplex PCR; the TCRdb copy retains only in-frame clones and omits some. The table includes about 220,000 clones, roughly 90% detected once. The CDR3 totals 18 residues. V lost 1 base and J lost 4; bases outside the gene matches: 10. Germline values: CDR1 MGHDK, CDR2 SYGVNS. As to this clone: The antigen remains unidentified.

This specimen consisted of peripheral blood, obtained in a trial of Ad26.COV2.S vaccine versus placebo. The sequence was obtained from a person aged 18-60 years who received the Ad26.COV2.S COVID-19 vaccine or a placebo. The rearrangement links TRBV25-1 to TRBJ2-6, with TRBD1 identical over 7 bases. The CDR3 region has the DNA TGTGCCAGCAGTGAATCCCAACGACAGGGCTTCGGGGCCAACGTCCTGACTTTC. Protein sequence: CASSESQRQGFGANVLTF.